These 28 T cell receptor beta chains share one sample of origin, sequenced in a study of CD8+ T cells in alopecia areata. Following RNA extraction, reverse transcription yielded cDNA that acted as the sequencing template. This table comes from immunoSEQ multiplex PCR, and its TCRdb copy is limited to in-frame clones, with some not included. The data hold some 190,000 clones, with more than 55% observed a single time. Treatment: oral pan-JAK inhibitor, 5-10 mg twice daily. Sample: CD4+ T cells sorted from blood, taken at week 49, from a patient treated with tofacitinib. Receptors were obtained from a human donor with alopecia areata.

There are a few counts of this clone. V and J are TRBV6-1 and TRBJ2-7, with 7 bases that match TRBD1. The CDR3 consists of 14 residues. The V gene end was trimmed by 4 bases and the J gene end by 2 bases; junction bases not matched to a gene: 5. Per germline, CDR1 MNHNS and CDR2 SASEGT. The CDR3 coding sequence is TGTGCCAGCAGTGCGGGGACAGATACCTACGAGCAGTACTTC. Translated, it gives CASSAGTDTYEQYF.

The chain employs TRBV2 and TRBJ1-1; TRBD1 might be the D (6 bases). Germline CDR1 SNHLY, CDR2 FYNNEI. The V and J ends lost 5 bases and 11 bases respectively, with 15 bases between them. The CDR3 runs 12 residues. The chain's CDR3 is CASSLHRDGAFF. CDR3 bases: TGTGCCAGCAGTCTCCACAGGGACGGGGCTTTCTTT.

This chain connects TRBV5-6 to TRBJ1-2; weak D call: TRBD1 (5 bases). The CDR3 extends over 15 amino acids. Germline V gives CDR1 SGHDT, CDR2 YYEEEE. The V end was cut by 1 base, the J end by 3 bases, with 13 bases between. The CDR3 nucleotides are TGTGCCAGCAGCTTGACGGTTTGGGGGGACTATGGCTACACCTTC. The encoded protein is CASSLTVWGDYGYTF.

This clone turned up a few times. V and J are TRBV27 and TRBJ1-5; D gene uncertain. V was pared by 8 bases and J by 3 bases, with 5 bases between. The CDR3 length is 11 residues. Per the germline V gene, CDR1 is MNHEY and CDR2 is SMNVEV (reference sequence). The CDR3 protein is CASGFNQPQHF. The CDR3 DNA reads as TGTGCCAGCGGCTTCAATCAGCCCCAGCATTTT.

The chain joins TRBV19 to TRBJ1-2, with TRBD1 identical over 11 bases. Germline V CDR1 and CDR2: LNHDA, SQIVND (reference sequence). The CDR3 runs 14 residues. After removal of 3 bases from V and 7 bases from J, the junction contained 4 bases not matched to a gene. This CDR3 reads CASSMGQGVAGYTF. CDR3 DNA sequence: TGTGCCAGTAGTATGGGACAGGGGGTCGCTGGCTACACCTTC.

This sequence joins TRBV21-1 and TRBJ2-7; TRBD1 was called by the table and not checked on the DNA. TRBV21-1 is flagged as a pseudogene. The CDR3 has 12 amino acids. The CDR3 is CASTQGADEQYF. For the CDR3, the DNA is TGTGCCAGCACCCAGGGGGCGGACGAGCAGTACTTC.

The CDR3 coding sequence is TGCGCCAGCAGCTTGGATGAAACAGGCAATCAGCCCCAGCATTTT. Amino acids: CASSLDETGNQPQHF. The rearrangement uses TRBV5-1 and TRBJ1-5; D is unclear. The CDR3 totals 15 residues. CDR1 and CDR2 (germline): SGHRS, YFSETQ. V was trimmed by 0 bases and J by 2 bases, leaving 9 bases between them.

This clone is a singleton in its sample. This chain joins TRBV29-1 and TRBJ2-5, with D perhaps being TRBD1 or TRBD2 (5 bases each). CDR3 length: 15 residues. The germline V and J ends were trimmed by 4 bases and 2 bases, with 17 bases remaining between them. The germline V gene encodes CDR1 SQVTM and CDR2 ANQGSEA. The CDR3 nucleotides read TGCAGCGTTGGGACGACCGGGACCGAGCAAGAGACCCAGTACTTC. As protein: CSVGTTGTEQETQYF.

This chain joins TRBV30 and TRBJ2-2; perhaps TRBD1 as D (5 bases). The CDR3 loop spans 15 amino acids. Germline V gene lookup returns CDR1 GTSNPN and CDR2 SVGIG (reference sequence). V shed 0 bases and J shed 5 bases, with 13 bases lying between them. The CDR3 region is CAWSVSRQGTGELFF. Written as DNA, the CDR3 is TGTGCCTGGAGTGTAAGTCGGCAGGGTACCGGGGAGCTGTTTTTT. Filled out from reference TRBV30 and TRBJ2-2, the complete variable domain reads SQTIHQWPATLVQPVGSPLSLECTVEGTSNPNLYWYRQAAGRGLQLLFYSVGIGQISSEVPQNLSASRPQDRQFILSSKKLLLSDSGFYLCAWSVSRQGTGELFFGEGSRLTVL.

The chain links TRBV25-1 to TRBJ2-3; 15 nucleotides match TRBD2. In germline, CDR1 is MGHDK, CDR2 SYGVNS. J gave up 4 bases and V 4 bases, and 0 bases lay outside the gene matches. The CDR3 runs to 15 residues. CDR3 nucleotide sequence: TGTGCCAGCAGTGGGACTAGCGGGGGGGCAGATACGCAGTATTTT. This translates into CASSGTSGGADTQYF.

The rearrangement joins TRBV10-3 to TRBJ2-4; TRBD2 is a possible D gene (7 bases). Trimming took 0 bases from V and 1 from J, leaving 10 bases between them. CDR1 and CDR2 from the germline V gene are ENHRY and SYGVKD. The CDR3 spans 16 residues. The CDR3 region has the DNA TGTGCCATCAGTGAGTCGGGGGGGCCGGCCAAAAACATTCAGTACTTC. It translates to CAISESGGPAKNIQYF.

This chain connects TRBV7-2 to TRBJ1-1, with D tentatively TRBD1 (5 bases). Germline loops: CDR1 SGHTA, CDR2 FQGNSA. Trimming stripped 5 bases from V and 7 bases from J, with 14 bases between. CDR3 length: 13 amino acids. For the CDR3, the DNA is TGTGCCAGCAGCCCCCAGCAGGGTTTTGAAGCTTTCTTT. Translating it yields CASSPQQGFEAFF.

V is TRBV20-1 and J is TRBJ1-2; a weak D match, TRBD1 (5 bases). CDR1 is DFQATT and CDR2 is SNEGSKA in the germline V gene (reference sequence). Trimming shortened V by 0 bases and J by 8 bases, and 7 bases separated the two germline ends. The CDR3 spans 11 residues. The CDR3 region is CSARETGGYTF. CDR3 sequence (DNA): TGCAGTGCTAGAGAAACAGGAGGCTACACCTTC.

This clone showed up just a few times. The J gene is TRBJ2-7, the V gene TRBV4-2; the D is unclear. V shed 3 bases and J shed 6 bases, with 12 bases lying between them. Looked up from germline, CDR1 is LGHNA and CDR2 is YNFKEQ. The length of the CDR3 is 13 residues. The CDR3 is CASSQAGLGEQYF. CDR3 coding DNA: TGTGCCAGCAGCCAGGCTGGGTTAGGCGAGCAGTACTTC.

This chain links TRBV29-1 with TRBJ1-2; no definite D call. The germline V gene has CDR1 SQVTM and CDR2 ANQGSEA. The length of the CDR3 is 14 residues. The germline V and J ends were trimmed by 4 bases and 8 bases, with 20 bases remaining between them. The CDR3 bases are TGCAGCGTTGGGTCTCCAGGAGCCTCTGGGGGCTACACCTTC. This translates into CSVGSPGASGGYTF.

The rearrangement joins TRBV7-2 to TRBJ1-1, with a tentative D call TRBD1 (6 bases). This CDR3 contains 13 residues. Germline CDR1 and CDR2: SGHTA and FQGNSA. V gave up 2 bases and J gave up 9 bases, with 13 bases separating them. As DNA, the CDR3 is TGTGCCAGCAGCTTATCGAGGACAGACAAAGCTTTCTTT. Translating gives CASSLSRTDKAFF.

The chain links TRBV29-1 to TRBJ1-2; D uncertain. Trimming cost V 6 bases and J 4 bases, with 15 bases left between them. This CDR3 spans 13 amino acids. Germline V gives CDR1 SQVTM, CDR2 ANQGSEA. CDR3 DNA: TGCAGCGTCTTCTCGCGGGAGGGCTATGGCTACACCTTC. Encoded protein: CSVFSREGYGYTF.

V is TRBV7-2 and J is TRBJ1-2, with a possible D match to TRBD1 (6 bases). The CDR3 is 13 amino acids. V lost 1 base and J lost 6, with 9 bases in between. Germline-derived CDR1 and CDR2 are SGHTA and FQGNSA. CDR3 nucleotides: TGTGCCAGCAGCTTAGTAAACAGGGATGGCTACACCTTC. Its translation: CASSLVNRDGYTF.

This clone occurred a few times. The chain uses TRBV7-2 and TRBJ1-1; D is ambiguous. The CDR3 spans 13 residues. In germline, CDR1 is SGHTA, CDR2 FQGNSA. V was cut by 1 base and J by 1 base, with 4 bases left in between. The CDR3 loop reads CASSLERNTEAFF. As DNA, the CDR3 is TGTGCCAGCAGCTTAGAGAGGAACACTGAAGCTTTCTTT.

The rearrangement joins TRBV13 to TRBJ1-3, with D unresolved. The CDR3 spans 14 residues. Trimming cost V 0 bases and J 0 bases, with 3 bases left between them. Germline values: CDR1 PRHDT, CDR2 FYEKMQ (reference sequence). The CDR3 DNA reads TGTGCCAGCAGCTTAGGAGTCTCTGGAAACACCATATATTTT. Translation: CASSLGVSGNTIYF.

This clone was found a few times. V gene TRBV27 combines with J gene TRBJ2-7, with 7 bases identical to TRBD1. The CDR3 loop spans 15 amino acids. V was clipped by 5 bases and J by 0 bases; unmatched bases: 7. Per germline, CDR1 MNHEY and CDR2 SMNVEV (reference sequence). The CDR3 nucleotides are TGTGCCAGCAGTCCGGACAGGCAAAGCTCCTACGAGCAGTACTTC. As protein: CASSPDRQSSYEQYF.

The genes are TRBV9 and TRBJ2-3; TRBD2 matches at 14 bases. V dropped 4 bases and J dropped 6; count of bases not matched to a gene: 13. Germline lookup yields CDR1 SGDLS and CDR2 YYNGEE. This CDR3 comprises 18 residues. CDR3 protein: CASSLGTSGGWATDTQYF. The CDR3 nucleotides read TGTGCCAGCAGCCTCGGGACTAGCGGGGGTTGGGCTACGGATACGCAGTATTTT.

The rearrangement uses TRBV6-5 and TRBJ1-2, with 9 nucleotides matching TRBD1. The CDR3 has 16 residues. CDR1 MNHEY and CDR2 SVGAGI come from the germline V gene. Trimming took 0 bases from V and 6 from J; bases not matched to a gene: 8. DNA of the CDR3: TGTGCCAGCAGTTACTCAAGGGGACAGGGATCAGATGGCTACACCTTC. Translation gives CASSYSRGQGSDGYTF.

This clone was seen just once. CDR3 residues: CASSRLAGKETQYF. For the CDR3, the DNA is TGCGCCAGCAGTCGGCTAGCGGGAAAAGAGACCCAGTACTTC. The chain links TRBV10-2 to TRBJ2-5; TRBD2 agrees at 9 bases. The V gene's germline CDR1 is WSHSY and CDR2 SAAADI. V dropped 5 bases and J dropped 3; count of bases not matched to a gene: 4. This CDR3 contains 14 residues.

The chain has TRBV2 and TRBJ1-5; D unclear. Trimming took off 1 base at V and 4 bases at J, with 8 bases between the two ends. CDR1 SNHLY and CDR2 FYNNEI come from the germline V gene. CDR3 length: 14 amino acids. For the CDR3, the DNA is TGTGCCAGCAGTGAAGGGACCCCTAATCAGCCCCAGCATTTT. Its translation is CASSEGTPNQPQHF.

The J gene is TRBJ1-2, the V gene TRBV19, with D possibly TRBD1 on 5 matching bases. V was clipped by 6 bases and J by 8 bases, with 19 bases between them. The CDR3 consists of 14 residues. Per the germline V gene, CDR1 is LNHDA and CDR2 is SQIVND (reference sequence). The CDR3, as DNA: TGTGCCAGTAGATCGCCGGGGGGTTCAGTGGGCTACACCTTC. Residues: CASRSPGGSVGYTF.

The rearrangement joins TRBV4-3 to TRBJ1-6; the D is unclear. This CDR3 spans 15 amino acids. The germline V and J ends were trimmed by 1 base and 7 bases, with 11 bases remaining between them. Germline CDR1 and CDR2: LGHNA and YSLEER. Here the CDR3 DNA reads TGCGCCAGCAGCCAAGGTTACCAGGTGAATTCACCCCTCCACTTT. The encoded protein is CASSQGYQVNSPLHF.

This clone has more than one count but fewer than ten. The CDR3 DNA follows: TGTGCCAGCAGCTTAGCTTTAGGGCCCGGGGAGCTGTTTTTT. Amino acid sequence: CASSLALGPGELFF. The chain uses TRBV7-2 and TRBJ2-2; D gene uncertain. The CDR3 sequence is 14 residues long. The V gene lost 0 bases and the J gene lost 6 bases, with 8 bases spanning the gap. Germline V gives CDR1 SGHTA, CDR2 FQGNSA.